This TCR beta chain was identified during a study of T cells after yellow fever vaccination. TCRdb reprocessed the 5' RACE reads with MiXCR, giving one entry per CDR3 protein. This table holds over 250,000 distinct CDR3 sequences, roughly 4.3% found once. This clonotype was seen more than once but under ten times. CDR3 size: 14 residues. V was pared by 0 bases and J by 5 bases, with 8 bases between. Germline V gives CDR1 SGHRS, CDR2 YFSETQ. The rearrangement links TRBV5-1 to TRBJ1-4; D gene uncertain. This sample comprised PBMCs, obtained 5 days after the yellow fever booster vaccination. The receptor was isolated from a man between 18 and 35 years old who received the YFV17D yellow fever vaccine. CDR3 residues: CASSLGAANEKLFF. In nucleotides, the CDR3 is TGCGCCAGCAGCTTGGGGGCAGCGAATGAAAAACTGTTTTTT.